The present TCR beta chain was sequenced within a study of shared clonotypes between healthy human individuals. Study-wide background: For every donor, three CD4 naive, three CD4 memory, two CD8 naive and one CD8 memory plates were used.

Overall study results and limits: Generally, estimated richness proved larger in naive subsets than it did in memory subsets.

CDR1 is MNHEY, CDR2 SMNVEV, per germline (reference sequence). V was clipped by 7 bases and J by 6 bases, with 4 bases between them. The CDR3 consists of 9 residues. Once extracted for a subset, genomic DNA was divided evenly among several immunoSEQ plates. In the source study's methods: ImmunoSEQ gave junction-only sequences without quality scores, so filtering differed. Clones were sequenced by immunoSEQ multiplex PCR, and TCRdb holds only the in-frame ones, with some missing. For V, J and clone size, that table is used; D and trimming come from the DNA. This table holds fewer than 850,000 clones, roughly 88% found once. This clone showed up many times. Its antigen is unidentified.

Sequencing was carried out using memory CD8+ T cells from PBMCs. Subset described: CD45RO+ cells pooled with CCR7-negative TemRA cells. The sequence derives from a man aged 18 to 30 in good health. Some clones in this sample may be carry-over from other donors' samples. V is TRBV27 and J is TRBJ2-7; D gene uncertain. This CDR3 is CASNFEQYF. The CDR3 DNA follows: TGTGCCAGCAATTTCGAGCAGTACTTC.